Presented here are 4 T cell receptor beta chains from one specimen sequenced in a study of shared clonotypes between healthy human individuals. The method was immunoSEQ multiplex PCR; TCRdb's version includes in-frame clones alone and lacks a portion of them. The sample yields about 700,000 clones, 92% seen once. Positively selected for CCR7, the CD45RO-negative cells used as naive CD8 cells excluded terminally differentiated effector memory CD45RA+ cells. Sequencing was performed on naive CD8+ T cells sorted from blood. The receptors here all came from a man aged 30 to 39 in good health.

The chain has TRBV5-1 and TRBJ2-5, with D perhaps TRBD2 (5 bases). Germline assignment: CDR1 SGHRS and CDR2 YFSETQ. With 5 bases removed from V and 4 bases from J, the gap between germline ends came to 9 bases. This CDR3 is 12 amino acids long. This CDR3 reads CASSSSGETQYF. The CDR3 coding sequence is TGCGCCAGCAGTTCCAGCGGAGAGACCCAGTACTTC.

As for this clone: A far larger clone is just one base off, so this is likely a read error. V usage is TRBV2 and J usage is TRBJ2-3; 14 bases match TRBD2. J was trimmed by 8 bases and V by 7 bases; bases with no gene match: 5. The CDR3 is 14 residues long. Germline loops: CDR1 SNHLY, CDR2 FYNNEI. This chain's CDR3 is CASMKTSGRGTQYF. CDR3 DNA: TGTGCCAGCATGAAGACTAGCGGGAGGGGTACGCAGTATTTT.

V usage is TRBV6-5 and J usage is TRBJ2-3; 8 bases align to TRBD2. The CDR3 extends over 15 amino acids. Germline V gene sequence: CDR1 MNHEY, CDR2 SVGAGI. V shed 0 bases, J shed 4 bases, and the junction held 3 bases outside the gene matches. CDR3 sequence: CASSYSGLASDTQYF. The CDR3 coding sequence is TGTGCCAGCAGTTACTCAGGACTAGCCTCAGATACGCAGTATTTT.

CDR3 nucleotide sequence: TGTGCCAGCAGCTTGGCAGGCAACAGGGCAAGCAATCAGCCCCAGCATTTT. Translation: CASSLAGNRASNQPQHF. The chain recombines TRBV5-6 with TRBJ1-5; a weak D match, TRBD1 (6 bases). V gave up 0 bases and J gave up 1 base, with 14 bases separating them. CDR3 size: 17 residues. Germline V gene data show CDR1 as SGHDT and CDR2 as YYEEEE.